This TCR beta chain came from a study of blood T cell repertoires in COVID-19. Study-level information: Both acute and convalescent COVID-19 samples were obtained from the United States, Italy and Spain. PBMCs, B-cell-depleted T cells, or T cells were the source of the cDNA or gDNA that made up the material.

Assay: immunoSEQ multiplex PCR; the TCRdb copy retains only in-frame clones and omits some. Here the sample spans about 200,000 clones, about 88% being singletons. CDR1 and CDR2 (germline): SGDLS, YYNGEE. This CDR3 is 15 amino acids long. Deletions cut 1 base from V and 6 bases from J, with 13 bases between. The receptor's source is a man aged 45-65 years with COVID-19, enrolled during active disease. This chain uses TRBV9 with TRBJ2-2, with D tentatively TRBD1 (6 bases). Material for sequencing was peripheral blood. This CDR3 is CASSVRSQGSGELFF. CDR3 DNA: TGTGCCAGCAGCGTACGTTCTCAGGGGTCCGGGGAGCTGTTTTTT.